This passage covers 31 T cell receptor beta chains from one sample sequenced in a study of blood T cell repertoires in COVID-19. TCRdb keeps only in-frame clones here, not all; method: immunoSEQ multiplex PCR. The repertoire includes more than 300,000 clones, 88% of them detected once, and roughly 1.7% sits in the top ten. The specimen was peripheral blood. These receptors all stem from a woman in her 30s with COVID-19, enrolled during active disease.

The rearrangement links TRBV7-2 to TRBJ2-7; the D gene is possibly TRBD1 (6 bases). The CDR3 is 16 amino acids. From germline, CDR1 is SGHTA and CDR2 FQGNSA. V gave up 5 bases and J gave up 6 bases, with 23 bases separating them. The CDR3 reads CASSPRRNRAVGEQYF. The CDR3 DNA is TGTGCCAGCAGCCCAAGGCGGAACAGGGCGGTCGGCGAGCAGTACTTC.

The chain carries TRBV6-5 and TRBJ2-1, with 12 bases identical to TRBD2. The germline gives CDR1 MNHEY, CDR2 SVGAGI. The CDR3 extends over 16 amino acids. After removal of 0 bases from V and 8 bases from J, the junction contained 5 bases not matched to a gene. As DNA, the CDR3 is TGTGCCAGCAGTTACTCGTCTAGCGGGGGGGACGATGAGCAGTTCTTC. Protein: CASSYSSSGGDDEQFF.

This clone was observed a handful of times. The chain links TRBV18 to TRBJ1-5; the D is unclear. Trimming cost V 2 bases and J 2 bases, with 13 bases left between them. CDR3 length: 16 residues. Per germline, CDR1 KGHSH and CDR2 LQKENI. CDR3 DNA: TGTGCCAGCTCACCAGAGGCGAGTTCCGGCAATCAGCCCCAGCATTTT. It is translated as CASSPEASSGNQPQHF.

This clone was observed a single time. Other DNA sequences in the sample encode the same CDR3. CDR3 region: CATSDRGNYGYTF. CDR3 bases: TGTGCCACCAGTGATCGGGGGAACTATGGCTACACCTTC. The chain has TRBV24-1 and TRBJ1-2, with a possible D match to TRBD1 (5 bases). Germline V gene sequence: CDR1 KGHDR, CDR2 SFDVKD. V was clipped by 3 bases and J by 2 bases, with 6 bases between them. The CDR3 loop spans 13 amino acids.

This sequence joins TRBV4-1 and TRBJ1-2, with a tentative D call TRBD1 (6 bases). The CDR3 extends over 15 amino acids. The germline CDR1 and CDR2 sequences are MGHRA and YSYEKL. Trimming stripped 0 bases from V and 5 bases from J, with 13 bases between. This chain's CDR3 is CASSQDAGARYGYTF. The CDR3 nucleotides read TGCGCCAGCAGCCAAGACGCGGGGGCGAGGTATGGCTACACCTTC.

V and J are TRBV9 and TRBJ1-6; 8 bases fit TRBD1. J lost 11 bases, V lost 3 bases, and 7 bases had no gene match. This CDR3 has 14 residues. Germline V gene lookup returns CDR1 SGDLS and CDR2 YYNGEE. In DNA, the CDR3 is TGTGCCAGCAGCGGGGACAGGCCGAGGGCACCCCTCCACTTT. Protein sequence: CASSGDRPRAPLHF.

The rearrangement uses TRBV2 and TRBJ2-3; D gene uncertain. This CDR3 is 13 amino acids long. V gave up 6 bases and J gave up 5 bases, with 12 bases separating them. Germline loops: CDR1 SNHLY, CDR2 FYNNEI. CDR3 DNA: TGTGCCAGCAGGAGCTTGTCGGGAGATACGCAGTATTTT. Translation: CASRSLSGDTQYF. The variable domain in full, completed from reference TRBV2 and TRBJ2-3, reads EPEVTQTPSHQVTQMGQEVILRCVPISNHLYFYWYRQILGQKVEFLVSFYNNEISEKSEIFDDQFSVERPDGSNFTLKIRSTKLEDSAMYFCASRSLSGDTQYFGPGTRLTVL.

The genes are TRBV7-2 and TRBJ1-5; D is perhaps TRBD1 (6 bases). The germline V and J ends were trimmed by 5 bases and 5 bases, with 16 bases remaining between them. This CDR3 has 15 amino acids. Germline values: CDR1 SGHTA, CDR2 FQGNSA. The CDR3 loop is CASSRRGGQDQPQHF. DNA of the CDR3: TGTGCCAGCAGCCGGAGGGGGGGGCAGGATCAGCCCCAGCATTTT.

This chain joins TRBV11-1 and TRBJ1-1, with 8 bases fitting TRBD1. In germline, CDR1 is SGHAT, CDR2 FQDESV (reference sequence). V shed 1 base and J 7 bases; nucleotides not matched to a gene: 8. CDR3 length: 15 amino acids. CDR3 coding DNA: TGTGCCAGCAGCTTAGTGCCCGGACAGGGAGGTGAAGCTTTCTTT. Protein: CASSLVPGQGGEAFF.

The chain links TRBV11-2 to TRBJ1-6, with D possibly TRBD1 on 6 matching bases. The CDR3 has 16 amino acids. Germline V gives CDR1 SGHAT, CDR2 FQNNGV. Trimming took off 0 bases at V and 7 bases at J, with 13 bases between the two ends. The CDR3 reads CASSLEGAGTNSPLHF. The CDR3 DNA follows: TGTGCCAGCAGCTTAGAGGGGGCCGGCACGAATTCACCCCTCCACTTT.

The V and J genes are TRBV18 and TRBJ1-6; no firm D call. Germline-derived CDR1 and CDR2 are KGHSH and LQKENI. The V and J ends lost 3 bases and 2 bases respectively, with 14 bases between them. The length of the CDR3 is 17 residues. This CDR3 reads CASSPTTASAYNSPLHF. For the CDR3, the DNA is TGTGCCAGCTCACCGACCACAGCTTCTGCCTATAATTCACCCCTCCACTTT.

The CDR3 region is CASSVEGQSNEKLFF. The CDR3, as DNA: TGTGCCAGCAGCGTAGAGGGACAGTCTAATGAAAAACTGTTTTTT. The chain couples TRBV9 to TRBJ1-4, with TRBD1 matching 7 bases. Germline CDR1 reads SGDLS; CDR2 reads YYNGEE. CDR3 size: 15 residues. The V and J ends lost 0 bases and 3 bases, in that order; junction bases with no gene match: 2.

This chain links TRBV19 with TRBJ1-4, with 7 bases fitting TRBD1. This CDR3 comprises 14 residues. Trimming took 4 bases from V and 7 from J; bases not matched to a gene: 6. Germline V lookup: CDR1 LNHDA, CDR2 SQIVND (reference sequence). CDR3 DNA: TGTGCCAGTAGTAAAAACAGGGGCGGTGAAAAACTGTTTTTT. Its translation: CASSKNRGGEKLFF. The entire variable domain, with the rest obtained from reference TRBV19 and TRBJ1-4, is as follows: DGGITQSPKYLFRKEGQNVTLSCEQNLNHDAMYWYRQDPGQGLRLIYYSQIVNDFQKGDIAEGYSVSREKKESFPLTVTSAQKNPTAFYLCASSKNRGGEKLFFGSGTQLSVL.

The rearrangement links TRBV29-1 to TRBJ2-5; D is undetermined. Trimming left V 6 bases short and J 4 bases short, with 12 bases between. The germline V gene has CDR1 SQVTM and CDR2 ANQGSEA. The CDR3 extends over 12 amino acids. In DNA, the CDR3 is TGCAGCGTCCGACACCCGATAGAGACCCAGTACTTC. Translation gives CSVRHPIETQYF. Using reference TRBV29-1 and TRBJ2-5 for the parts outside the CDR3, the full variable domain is SAVISQKPSRDICQRGTSLTIQCQVDSQVTMMFWYRQQPGQSLTLIATANQGSEATYESGFVIDKFPISRPNLTFSTLTVSNMSPEDSSIYLCSVRHPIETQYFGPGTRLLVL.

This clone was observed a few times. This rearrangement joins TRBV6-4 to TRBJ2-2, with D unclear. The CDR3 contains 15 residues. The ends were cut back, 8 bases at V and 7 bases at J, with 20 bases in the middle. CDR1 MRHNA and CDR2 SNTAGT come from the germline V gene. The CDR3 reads CASSLDATTGGELFF. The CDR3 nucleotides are TGTGCCAGCTCCCTCGACGCAACAACGGGCGGGGAGCTGTTTTTT.

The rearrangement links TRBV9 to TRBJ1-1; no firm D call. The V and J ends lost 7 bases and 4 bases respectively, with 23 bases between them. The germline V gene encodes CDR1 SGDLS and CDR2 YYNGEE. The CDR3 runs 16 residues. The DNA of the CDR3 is TGTGCCAGCCGCGAAGCGGTTGACCTTAAGTTCACTGAAGCTTTCTTT. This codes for CASREAVDLKFTEAFF.

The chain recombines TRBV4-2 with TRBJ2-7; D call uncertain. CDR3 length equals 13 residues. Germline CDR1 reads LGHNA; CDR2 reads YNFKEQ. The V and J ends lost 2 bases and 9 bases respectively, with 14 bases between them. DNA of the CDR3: TGTGCCAGCAGCCAAACAGACGCAGGTTCGCAGTACTTC. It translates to CASSQTDAGSQYF.

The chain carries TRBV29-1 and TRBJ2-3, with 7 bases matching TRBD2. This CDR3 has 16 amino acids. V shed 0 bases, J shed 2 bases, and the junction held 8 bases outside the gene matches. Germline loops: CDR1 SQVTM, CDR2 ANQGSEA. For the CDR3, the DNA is TGCAGCGTTGAAGATATATCGGGGGGTCCCACAGATACGCAGTATTTT. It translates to CSVEDISGGPTDTQYF.

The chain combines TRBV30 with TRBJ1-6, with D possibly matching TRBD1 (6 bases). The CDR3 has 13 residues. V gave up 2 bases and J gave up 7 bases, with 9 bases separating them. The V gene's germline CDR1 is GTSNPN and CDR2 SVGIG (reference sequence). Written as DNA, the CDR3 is TGTGCCTGGAGTAGTCAGGGGAATTCACCCCTCCACTTT. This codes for CAWSSQGNSPLHF.

The CDR3 DNA follows: TGCGCCAGCAGCCAAGGGGTAGCGGGGTCACAAGAGACCCAGTACTTC. Translated: CASSQGVAGSQETQYF. The chain is built from TRBV4-1 and TRBJ2-5; 8 bases match TRBD2. Germline loops: CDR1 MGHRA, CDR2 YSYEKL. Trimming at V came to 1 base and at J to 2 bases, leaving 6 bases not matched to a gene. The CDR3 covers 16 residues.

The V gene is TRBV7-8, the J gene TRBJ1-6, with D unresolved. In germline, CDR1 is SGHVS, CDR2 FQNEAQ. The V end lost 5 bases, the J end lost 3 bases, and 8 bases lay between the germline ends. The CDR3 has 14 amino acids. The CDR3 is CASSLAGYNSPLHF. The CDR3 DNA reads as TGTGCCAGCAGCCTGGCAGGCTATAATTCACCCCTCCACTTT.

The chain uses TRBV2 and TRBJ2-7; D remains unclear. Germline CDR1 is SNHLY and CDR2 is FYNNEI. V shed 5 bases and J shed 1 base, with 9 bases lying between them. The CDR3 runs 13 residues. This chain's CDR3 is CASSPDGSYEQYF. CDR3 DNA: TGTGCCAGCAGTCCCGACGGGTCCTACGAGCAGTACTTC.

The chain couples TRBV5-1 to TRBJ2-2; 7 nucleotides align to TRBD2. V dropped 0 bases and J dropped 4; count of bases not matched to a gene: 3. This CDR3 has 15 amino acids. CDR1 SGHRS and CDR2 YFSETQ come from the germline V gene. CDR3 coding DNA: TGCGCCAGCAGCTTGGAGCGGGGTGGCACCGGGGAGCTGTTTTTT. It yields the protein CASSLERGGTGELFF.

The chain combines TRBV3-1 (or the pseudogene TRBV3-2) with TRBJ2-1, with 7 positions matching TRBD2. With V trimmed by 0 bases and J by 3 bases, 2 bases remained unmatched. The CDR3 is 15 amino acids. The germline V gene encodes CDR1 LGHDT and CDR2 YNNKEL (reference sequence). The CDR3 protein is CASSQDWDYYNEQFF. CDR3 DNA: TGTGCCAGCAGCCAAGATTGGGACTACTACAATGAGCAGTTCTTC.

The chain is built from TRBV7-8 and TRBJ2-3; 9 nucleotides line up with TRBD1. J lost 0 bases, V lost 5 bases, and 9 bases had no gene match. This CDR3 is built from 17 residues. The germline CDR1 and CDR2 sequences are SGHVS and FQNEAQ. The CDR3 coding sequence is TGTGCCAGCAGCGGGCGAGGGACAGGGTCTAGCACAGATACGCAGTATTTT. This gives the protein CASSGRGTGSSTDTQYF. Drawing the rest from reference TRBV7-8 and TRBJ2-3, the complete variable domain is GAGVSQSPRYKVAKRGQDVALRCDPISGHVSLFWYQQALGQGPEFLTYFQNEAQLDKSGLPSDRFFAERPEGSVSTLKIQRTQQEDSAVYLCASSGRGTGSSTDTQYFGPGTRLTVL.

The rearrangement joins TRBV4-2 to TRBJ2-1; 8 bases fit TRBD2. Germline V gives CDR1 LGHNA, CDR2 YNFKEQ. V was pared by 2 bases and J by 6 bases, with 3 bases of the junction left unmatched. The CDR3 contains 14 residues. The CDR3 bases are TGTGCCAGCAGCCAACCTGGACTAGCCAATGAGCAGTTCTTC. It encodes CASSQPGLANEQFF.

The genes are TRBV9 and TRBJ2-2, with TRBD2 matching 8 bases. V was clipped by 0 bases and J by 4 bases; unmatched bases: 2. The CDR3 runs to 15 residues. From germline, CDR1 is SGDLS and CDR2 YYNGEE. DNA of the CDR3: TGTGCCAGCAGCGTAGCGGGGGGGGTCACCGGGGAGCTGTTTTTT. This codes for CASSVAGGVTGELFF.

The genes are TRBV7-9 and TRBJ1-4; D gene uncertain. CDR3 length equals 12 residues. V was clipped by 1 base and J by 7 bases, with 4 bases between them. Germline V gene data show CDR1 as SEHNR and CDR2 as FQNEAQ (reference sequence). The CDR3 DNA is TGTGCCAGCAGCTTAGAGCCTGAAAAACTGTTTTTT. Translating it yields CASSLEPEKLFF.

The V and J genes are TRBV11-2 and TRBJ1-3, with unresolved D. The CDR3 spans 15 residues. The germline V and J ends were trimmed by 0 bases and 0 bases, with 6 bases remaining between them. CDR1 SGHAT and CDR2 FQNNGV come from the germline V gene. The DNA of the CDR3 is TGTGCCAGCAGCTTAGAAGCAGGCTCTGGAAACACCATATATTTT. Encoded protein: CASSLEAGSGNTIYF.

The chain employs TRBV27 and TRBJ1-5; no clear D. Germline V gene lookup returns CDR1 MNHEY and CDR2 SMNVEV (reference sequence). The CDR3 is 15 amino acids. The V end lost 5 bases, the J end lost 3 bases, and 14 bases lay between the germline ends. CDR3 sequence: CASSSFAGINQPQHF. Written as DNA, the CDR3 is TGTGCCAGCAGTAGTTTCGCAGGTATCAATCAGCCCCAGCATTTT.

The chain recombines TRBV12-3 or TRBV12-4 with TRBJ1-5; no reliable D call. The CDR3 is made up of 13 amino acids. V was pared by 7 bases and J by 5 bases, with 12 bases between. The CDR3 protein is CASTWLLHQPQHF. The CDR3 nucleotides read TGTGCCAGCACGTGGCTCCTCCATCAGCCCCAGCATTTT.